This T cell receptor beta chain was sequenced in a study of cytomegalovirus exposure and HLA in healthy donors. Whole-study findings and limits: Reports credit the classifier with highly specific, highly sensitive diagnosis of cytomegalovirus status.

A word on this clone: Its antigen is undetermined.

The PCR had 60 Vbeta and 13 Jbeta primers. Only in-frame clones appear in the TCRdb table, and some are missing; sequencing was by immunoSEQ multiplex PCR. This table has 110,000 or so clones, about 8.6% appearing once. The CDR3 contains 15 residues. V lost 6 bases to trimming and J lost 1 base; unmatched junction nucleotides: 7. Germline values: CDR1 MDHEN, CDR2 SYDVKM. This receptor was taken from a woman aged 35 to 49 in good health and CMV-seropositive. The V call is TRBV28, the J call TRBJ2-7; TRBD1 aligns across 9 bases. Material: PBMCs. This CDR3 is CASSFNRGQSYEQYF. For the CDR3, the DNA is TGTGCCAGCAGCTTCAACAGGGGGCAATCCTACGAGCAGTACTTC.